A selection of T cell receptor beta chains follows, all from one sample in a study of blood T cell repertoires in COVID-19. The data were produced by immunoSEQ multiplex PCR, yet TCRdb's version contains in-frame clones alone and is incomplete. The profile shows 150,000 to 200,000 clones, about four fifths of them singletons. The sequencing sample was made of PBMCs or T cells enriched from blood (not recorded which). The receptor set was obtained from a man aged 50 or older who had recovered from COVID-19. Each CDR3 is given with its conserved first and last residue. Fields, in order: D gene, V gene, J gene, clone size, CDR3 DNA, CDR3 protein. A D gene is named only where the DNA matches it firmly. Expanded clones are given a class, and other clones once, few, many or no size at all.

d_gene: TRBD2; v_gene: TRBV5-1; j_gene: TRBJ2-7; abundance: -; CDR3nt: TGCGCCAGCAGCTTGGCGGCGGGAGGTACCTACGAGCAGTACTTC; CDR3aa: CASSLAAGGTYEQYF
d_gene: TRBD1; v_gene: TRBV9; j_gene: TRBJ1-2; abundance: -; CDR3nt: TGTGCCAGCAGCCCTGTTCCGACAGGGCCTAACTATGGCTACACCTTC; CDR3aa: CASSPVPTGPNYGYTF
d_gene: -; v_gene: TRBV5-1; j_gene: TRBJ2-3; abundance: once; CDR3nt: TGCGCCAGCAGGGAATTGGCGGACACAGATACGCAGTATTTT; CDR3aa: CASRELADTDTQYF
d_gene: TRBD1; v_gene: TRBV6-5; j_gene: TRBJ1-3; abundance: -; CDR3nt: TGTGCCAGCAGACAAGGACAGGGTGGAAACACCATATATTTT; CDR3aa: CASRQGQGGNTIYF
d_gene: TRBD2; v_gene: TRBV7-3; j_gene: TRBJ2-3; abundance: medium-sized; CDR3nt: TGTGCCAGCAGCAGACTAGCGGGGAGCACAGATACGCAGTATTTT; CDR3aa: CASSRLAGSTDTQYF
d_gene: -; v_gene: TRBV28; j_gene: TRBJ1-2; abundance: once; CDR3nt: TGTGCCAGCAGTCCCCTAACCGGGGGTTACTATGGCTACACCTTC; CDR3aa: CASSPLTGGYYGYTF
d_gene: -; v_gene: TRBV9; j_gene: TRBJ2-2; abundance: -; CDR3nt: TGTGCCAGCAGCCCCCGGTTGTTCGGGGAGCTGTTTTTT; CDR3aa: CASSPRLFGELFF
d_gene: -; v_gene: TRBV18; j_gene: TRBJ2-3; abundance: once; CDR3nt: TGTGCCAGCTCACCAGAGCAGCGGAACACAGATACGCAGTATTTT; CDR3aa: CASSPEQRNTDTQYF
d_gene: TRBD2; v_gene: TRBV19; j_gene: TRBJ2-5; abundance: -; CDR3nt: TGTGCCAGTAGTAGGGCGGGAGAGGAAGGGACCCAGTACTTC; CDR3aa: CASSRAGEEGTQYF
d_gene: -; v_gene: TRBV7-9; j_gene: TRBJ1-1; abundance: -; CDR3nt: TGTGCCAGCAGCTTAGCCACAGGGACTGAAGCTTTCTTT; CDR3aa: CASSLATGTEAFF
d_gene: -; v_gene: TRBV18; j_gene: TRBJ1-2; abundance: -; CDR3nt: TGTGCCAGCTCACAAACTACTTCGGCAGATAACTATGGCTACACCTTC; CDR3aa: CASSQTTSADNYGYTF
d_gene: TRBD2; v_gene: TRBV19; j_gene: TRBJ2-4; abundance: -; CDR3nt: TGTGCCAGTAGTAAACTAGCGGGAGTCGCGTCCAAAAACATTCAGTACTTC; CDR3aa: CASSKLAGVASKNIQYF
d_gene: -; v_gene: TRBV5-4; j_gene: TRBJ2-1; abundance: -; CDR3nt: TGTGCCAGCAGCTTGGCGTTCAGGGGAGAGCAGTTCTTC; CDR3aa: CASSLAFRGEQFF
d_gene: -; v_gene: TRBV27; j_gene: TRBJ1-5; abundance: -; CDR3nt: TGTGCCAGCAGTTTAAAAGGCGGGTCCTCGGGTCAGCCCCAGCATTTT; CDR3aa: CASSLKGGSSGQPQHF
d_gene: -; v_gene: TRBV7-3; j_gene: TRBJ2-1; abundance: -; CDR3nt: TGTGCCAGCAGCCCTACAGTCTACAATGAGCAGTTCTTC; CDR3aa: CASSPTVYNEQFF
d_gene: -; v_gene: TRBV9; j_gene: TRBJ2-5; abundance: many; CDR3nt: TGTGCCAGCAGCGTAGAGTTGGGCAGGGAAATACAAGAGACCCAGTACTTC; CDR3aa: CASSVELGREIQETQYF
d_gene: -; v_gene: TRBV14; j_gene: TRBJ2-3; abundance: once; CDR3nt: TGTGCCAGCAGTCGTCGGGATGGGGCAGATACGCAGTATTTT; CDR3aa: CASSRRDGADTQYF
d_gene: TRBD1; v_gene: TRBV5-1; j_gene: TRBJ1-1; abundance: -; CDR3nt: TGCGCCAGCAGCTTGGACAGGGGGAACACTGAAGCTTTCTTT; CDR3aa: CASSLDRGNTEAFF
d_gene: -; v_gene: TRBV2; j_gene: TRBJ1-1; abundance: -; CDR3nt: TGTGCCAGCAGCTGGGCCAAGAGTGAAGCTTTCTTT; CDR3aa: CASSWAKSEAFF
d_gene: -; v_gene: TRBV30; j_gene: TRBJ1-5; abundance: -; CDR3nt: TGTGCCTGGAGTGTCCTGAATCAGCCCCAGCATTTT; CDR3aa: CAWSVLNQPQHF
d_gene: -; v_gene: TRBV28; j_gene: TRBJ2-5; abundance: -; CDR3nt: TGTGCCAGCAGTTCCGCCCCCGCGGAGACCCAGTACTTC; CDR3aa: CASSSAPAETQYF
d_gene: TRBD1; v_gene: TRBV10-3; j_gene: TRBJ2-3; abundance: -; CDR3nt: TGTGCCATCAGAGGACAGGGACAGAGCACAGATACGCAGTATTTT; CDR3aa: CAIRGQGQSTDTQYF
d_gene: -; v_gene: TRBV28; j_gene: TRBJ2-7; abundance: -; CDR3nt: TGTGCCAGCAGTTTAGCAGGGTCTCCTACCTACGAGCAGTACTTC; CDR3aa: CASSLAGSPTYEQYF
d_gene: TRBD1; v_gene: TRBV19; j_gene: TRBJ2-5; abundance: -; CDR3nt: TGTGCCAGTAGTATTGCGGGACAGGGGCCGACCCAGTACTTC; CDR3aa: CASSIAGQGPTQYF
d_gene: -; v_gene: TRBV5-1; j_gene: TRBJ1-2; abundance: -; CDR3nt: TGCGCCAGCAGACCCGAGGGTGGTAACTATGGCTACACCTTC; CDR3aa: CASRPEGGNYGYTF
d_gene: TRBD1; v_gene: TRBV5-4; j_gene: TRBJ2-7; abundance: once; CDR3nt: TGTGCCAGCAGCTTCCGGGACAGGGGTGAGGAGCAGTACTTC; CDR3aa: CASSFRDRGEEQYF
d_gene: TRBD1; v_gene: TRBV3-1/TRBV3-2; j_gene: TRBJ1-1; abundance: -; CDR3nt: TGTGCCAGCAGCCAAGATTCGCAGGGGGAAGGAGCTTTCTTT; CDR3aa: CASSQDSQGEGAFF
d_gene: -; v_gene: TRBV9; j_gene: TRBJ2-3; abundance: -; CDR3nt: TGTGCCAGCAGCGTAGGATCCCCCCAGCGCTATACGCAGTATTTT; CDR3aa: CASSVGSPQRYTQYF
d_gene: TRBD2; v_gene: TRBV19; j_gene: TRBJ2-3; abundance: -; CDR3nt: TGTGCCAGTAGTAACCTAGCGGGGAGTAGCACAGATACGCAGTATTTT; CDR3aa: CASSNLAGSSTDTQYF
d_gene: TRBD1; v_gene: TRBV7-9; j_gene: TRBJ2-2; abundance: -; CDR3nt: TGTGCCAGCAGCGGTACAGGGGCGAGCGGGGAGCTGTTTTTT; CDR3aa: CASSGTGASGELFF
d_gene: TRBD1; v_gene: TRBV12-3/TRBV12-4; j_gene: TRBJ1-5; abundance: -; CDR3nt: TGTGCCAGCAGTGGACAGGGCAATCAGCCCCAGCATTTT; CDR3aa: CASSGQGNQPQHF
d_gene: -; v_gene: TRBV28; j_gene: TRBJ1-4; abundance: -; CDR3nt: TGTGCCAGCAGTTTCCCAGGGGCATCTAATGAAAAACTGTTTTTT; CDR3aa: CASSFPGASNEKLFF
d_gene: -; v_gene: TRBV5-4; j_gene: TRBJ2-7; abundance: -; CDR3nt: TGTGCCAGCAGCTCGCGACAGGAAAACTCCTACGAGCAGTACTTC; CDR3aa: CASSSRQENSYEQYF
d_gene: -; v_gene: TRBV19; j_gene: TRBJ1-2; abundance: -; CDR3nt: TGTGCCAGTAGTACGATTCGGACAGACAACTATGGCTACACCTTC; CDR3aa: CASSTIRTDNYGYTF
d_gene: -; v_gene: TRBV28; j_gene: TRBJ2-3; abundance: -; CDR3nt: TGTGCCAGCAGTCTAGCCGGGGGATTCACAGATACGCAGTATTTT; CDR3aa: CASSLAGGFTDTQYF
d_gene: TRBD1; v_gene: TRBV5-1; j_gene: TRBJ1-2; abundance: -; CDR3nt: TGCGCCAGCAGCCTTTCACGGACAGGGTCTGGCTACACCTTC; CDR3aa: CASSLSRTGSGYTF
d_gene: -; v_gene: TRBV5-1; j_gene: TRBJ1-1; abundance: -; CDR3nt: TGCGCCAGCAGCTTGGGCCCCCGACAGGAAGCTTTCTTT; CDR3aa: CASSLGPRQEAFF
d_gene: -; v_gene: TRBV7-8; j_gene: TRBJ1-1; abundance: -; CDR3nt: TGTGCCAGCTCCCACCAGGAGAACACTGAAGCTTTCTTT; CDR3aa: CASSHQENTEAFF
d_gene: TRBD2; v_gene: TRBV11-2; j_gene: TRBJ2-5; abundance: -; CDR3nt: TGTGCCAGCAGGGGGACTAGCGGGAGACCCGCTAAACAAGAGACCCAGTACTTC; CDR3aa: CASRGTSGRPAKQETQYF
d_gene: -; v_gene: TRBV24-1; j_gene: TRBJ2-7; abundance: -; CDR3nt: TGTGCCACCAGTGATGCCCAGCAGGGTCCCCAGTACTTC; CDR3aa: CATSDAQQGPQYF
d_gene: TRBD2; v_gene: TRBV15; j_gene: TRBJ2-3; abundance: few; CDR3nt: TGTGCCACCAGCAGAGATCGGGGGGGCACAGATACGCAGTATTTT; CDR3aa: CATSRDRGGTDTQYF
d_gene: TRBD2; v_gene: TRBV3-1/TRBV3-2; j_gene: TRBJ2-1; abundance: -; CDR3nt: TGTGCCAGCAGCCCCGTAAGCGGGAGCTCCTACAATGAGCAGTTCTTC; CDR3aa: CASSPVSGSSYNEQFF
d_gene: -; v_gene: TRBV3-1/TRBV3-2; j_gene: TRBJ2-7; abundance: -; CDR3nt: TGTGCCAGCAGCCAAGGAGGTGCGGCCCCCGAGCAGTACTTC; CDR3aa: CASSQGGAAPEQYF
d_gene: -; v_gene: TRBV9; j_gene: TRBJ2-7; abundance: -; CDR3nt: TGTGCCAGCAGCGCGACAGGAGTCTCCTACGAGCAGTACTTC; CDR3aa: CASSATGVSYEQYF
d_gene: TRBD2; v_gene: TRBV18; j_gene: TRBJ2-2; abundance: -; CDR3nt: TGTGCCAGCTCACCATTACCGGGGGGAGACACCGGGGAGCTGTTTTTT; CDR3aa: CASSPLPGGDTGELFF
d_gene: TRBD1; v_gene: TRBV4-1; j_gene: TRBJ2-1; abundance: few; CDR3nt: TGCGCCAGCAGCCAAGACCCGGGGACAGGGTACGGTGAGCAGTTCTTC; CDR3aa: CASSQDPGTGYGEQFF
d_gene: -; v_gene: TRBV30; j_gene: TRBJ1-1; abundance: -; CDR3nt: TGTGCCTGGAGTGCCACAGGGTGGGGCACTGAAGCTTTCTTT; CDR3aa: CAWSATGWGTEAFF
d_gene: -; v_gene: TRBV9; j_gene: TRBJ2-3; abundance: -; CDR3nt: TGTGCCAGCAGCGTACTAGACGGGAGCACAGATACGCAGTATTTT; CDR3aa: CASSVLDGSTDTQYF
d_gene: -; v_gene: TRBV5-1; j_gene: TRBJ2-2; abundance: -; CDR3nt: TGCGCCAGCAGCTTGGCTGGCCAGACAACCGGGGAGCTGTTTTTT; CDR3aa: CASSLAGQTTGELFF
d_gene: -; v_gene: TRBV7-2; j_gene: TRBJ1-4; abundance: -; CDR3nt: TGTGCCAGCAGATCGGGAACAACTAATGAAAAACTGTTTTTT; CDR3aa: CASRSGTTNEKLFF